The 14 T cell receptor beta chains below all came from one sample that was sequenced in a study of patients and donors after allogeneic stem cell transplantation. MiXCR was run by TCRdb on the RT-PCR reads, yielding one entry per CDR3 protein. The sample has 800,000 to 1,000,000 distinct CDR3 sequences, more than 15% seen once. The sequenced sample consisted of blood, either unsorted or a sorted T cell fraction (not recorded which). These receptors originate from a human donor who was either an allogeneic HSCT recipient or a stem cell or donor lymphocyte infusion donor (not recorded which). It is not recorded whose cells these are; they may come from a transplant donor.

The CDR3: CSAAPPGLTDTQYF. In nucleotides, the CDR3 is TGCAGTGCTGCGCCGCCGGGACTCACAGATACGCAGTATTTT. The V gene is TRBV20-1, the J gene TRBJ2-3, with D possibly TRBD2 on 6 matching bases. This CDR3 comprises 14 residues. The germline V gene has CDR1 DFQATT and CDR2 SNEGSKA (reference sequence). The V end was cut by 5 bases, the J end by 2 bases, with 14 bases between.

The chain recombines TRBV12-3 or TRBV12-4 with TRBJ1-5, with 7 bases fitting TRBD1. The V and J ends lost 6 bases and 7 bases, in that order; junction bases with no gene match: 9. The CDR3 consists of 14 residues. The CDR3: CASSKQGYGQPQHF. The CDR3 DNA sequence: TGTGCCAGCAGCAAACAGGGGTACGGGCAGCCCCAGCATTTT.

This clonotype was found many times. The chain is built from TRBV12-3 or TRBV12-4 and TRBJ2-7; D is tentatively TRBD1 or TRBD2 (6 bases each). With 5 bases removed from V and 5 bases from J, the gap between germline ends came to 25 bases. This CDR3 is built from 17 residues. CDR3: CASSPGRGGQKLNEQYF. Written as DNA, the CDR3 is TGTGCCAGCAGTCCTGGGCGAGGGGGGCAAAAGTTGAACGAGCAGTACTTC.

The gene calls are TRBV27 and TRBJ2-7, with D perhaps given as TRBD1 or TRBD2 (5 bases each). This CDR3 contains 13 residues. CDR1 and CDR2 (germline): MNHEY, SMNVEV (reference sequence). With 5 bases removed from V and 6 bases from J, the gap between germline ends came to 14 bases. In nucleotides, the CDR3 is TGTGCCAGCAGTCTCGGGACCCCCTGCGAGCAGTACTTC. Amino acids: CASSLGTPCEQYF.

This chain joins TRBV6-5 and TRBJ2-7; no definite D call. Germline CDR1 MNHEY, CDR2 SVGAGI. V was shortened by 2 bases and J by 2 bases, with 19 bases between the two germline ends. The CDR3 has 17 amino acids. DNA of the CDR3: TGTGCCAGCAGTTACCTTCGGCCGAGGAGACTTGCCTACGAGCAGTACTTC. Translated, it gives CASSYLRPRRLAYEQYF.

This clonotype showed up just a few times. V and J are TRBV27 and TRBJ1-1, with a possible D match to TRBD1 (5 bases). Germline values: CDR1 MNHEY, CDR2 SMNVEV (reference sequence). The CDR3 length is 14 residues. Trimming removed 2 bases at V and 4 bases at J, with 11 bases between. The CDR3 here is CASSLHGGGTEAFF. CDR3 coding DNA: TGTGCCAGCAGTTTACACGGCGGGGGCACTGAAGCTTTCTTT.

This clonotype showed up just a few times. The V gene is TRBV4-2, the J gene TRBJ1-2; D unresolved. This CDR3 comprises 15 residues. Germline V lookup: CDR1 LGHNA, CDR2 YNFKEQ. The V gene lost 0 bases and the J gene lost 4 bases, with 12 bases spanning the gap. The CDR3 DNA is TGTGCCAGCAGCCAAGATGAGCGGGGAAGCTATGGCTACACCTTC. Residues: CASSQDERGSYGYTF.

This clonotype was counted ten times or more. J is TRBJ1-1 and V is TRBV12-3 or TRBV12-4; D unclear. Trimming removed 3 bases at V and 11 bases at J, with 10 bases between. This CDR3 has 11 residues. As DNA, the CDR3 is TGTGCCAGCAGTTTCGGAGGTCGTGCTTTCTTT. This sequence encodes CASSFGGRAFF.

V and J are TRBV9 and TRBJ2-3; 8 bases map to TRBD2. The germline gives CDR1 SGDLS, CDR2 YYNGEE. Germline trimming cut 3 bases from V and 2 bases from J; bases unmatched to any gene: 5. The CDR3 has 15 amino acids. The CDR3 reads CASSAFGGDTDTQYF. CDR3 DNA sequence: TGTGCCAGCAGCGCCTTCGGGGGGGACACAGATACGCAGTATTTT.

This clonotype was seen a few times. This chain uses TRBV29-1 with TRBJ1-1; TRBD1 matches at 9 bases. The germline gives CDR1 SQVTM, CDR2 ANQGSEA. The CDR3 length is 14 residues. The V gene end was trimmed by 1 base and the J gene end by 4 bases; junction bases not matched to a gene: 4. The chain's CDR3 is CSVEVRGQGTEAFF. CDR3 DNA sequence: TGCAGCGTTGAAGTTAGGGGACAGGGCACTGAAGCTTTCTTT.

This clonotype was found many times. This chain connects TRBV5-6 to TRBJ2-7; 10 positions agree with TRBD1. Unmatched junction bases numbered 3, after V lost 3 bases and J lost 3 bases. CDR1 is SGHDT and CDR2 is YYEEEE in the germline V gene. The CDR3 spans 14 residues. The CDR3 reads CASSWDRGDYEQYF. In nucleotides, the CDR3 is TGTGCCAGCAGCTGGGACAGGGGTGACTACGAGCAGTACTTC.

This clonotype showed up just a few times. The chain has TRBV6-5 and TRBJ2-3; 10 positions agree with TRBD1. Germline V gives CDR1 MNHEY, CDR2 SVGAGI. The junction had 7 bases not matched to a gene; V was cut back by 4 bases and J by 6 bases. CDR3 length: 15 amino acids. The CDR3 spells CASSSGQGNLDTQYF. The CDR3 DNA reads as TGTGCCAGCAGTTCGGGACAGGGGAATTTGGATACGCAGTATTTT.

This clonotype was seen ten or more times. The chain recombines TRBV6-2 or TRBV6-3 with TRBJ1-6, with D unclear. V lost 6 bases and J lost 3, with 12 bases in between. The CDR3 extends over 15 amino acids. Germline V gives CDR1 MNHEY, CDR2 SVGEGT. The CDR3 DNA reads TGTGCCAGCAGCTCCTACTCGGACTATAATTCACCCCTCCACTTT. Amino acid sequence: CASSSYSDYNSPLHF.

This clonotype was counted only a few times. The V and J genes are TRBV20-1 and TRBJ1-6; D gene unclear. The CDR3 extends over 15 amino acids. Germline V gene lookup returns CDR1 DFQATT and CDR2 SNEGSKA (reference sequence). V dropped 0 bases and J dropped 9 bases, with 15 bases sitting between them. The CDR3 region has the DNA TGCAGTGCTAGAGAGGGAGTGGGTGGGGTTTCACCCCTCCACTTT. As protein: CSAREGVGGVSPLHF.